This TCR beta chain comes out of a study of T cells in Graves' hyperthyroidism and ophthalmopathy. RNA transcripts provided the source from which TCR beta CDR3 regions were amplified. With the HTBI primer set, the TCR CDR3 went through a first round of RT-PCR. TCRdb redid the calling of the multiplex PCR reads with MiXCR, one entry per CDR3 protein. The repertoire holds under 650,000 distinct CDR3 sequences, with about 16% as singletons. There are many counts of this clonotype. The clonotype was recovered from a woman in her 30s with Graves' hyperthyroidism. Sequenced sample: blood.

For the CDR3, the DNA is TGTGCCAGCTCACCACAGGGACAGGGTACCCACGAGCAGTACTTC. Translated, it gives CASSPQGQGTHEQYF. V and J are TRBV18 and TRBJ2-7, with TRBD1 matching over 9 bases. Trimming removed 1 base from V and 5 bases from J; junction bases left unmatched: 6. Germline CDR1 and CDR2: KGHSH and LQKENI. The CDR3 loop spans 15 amino acids.